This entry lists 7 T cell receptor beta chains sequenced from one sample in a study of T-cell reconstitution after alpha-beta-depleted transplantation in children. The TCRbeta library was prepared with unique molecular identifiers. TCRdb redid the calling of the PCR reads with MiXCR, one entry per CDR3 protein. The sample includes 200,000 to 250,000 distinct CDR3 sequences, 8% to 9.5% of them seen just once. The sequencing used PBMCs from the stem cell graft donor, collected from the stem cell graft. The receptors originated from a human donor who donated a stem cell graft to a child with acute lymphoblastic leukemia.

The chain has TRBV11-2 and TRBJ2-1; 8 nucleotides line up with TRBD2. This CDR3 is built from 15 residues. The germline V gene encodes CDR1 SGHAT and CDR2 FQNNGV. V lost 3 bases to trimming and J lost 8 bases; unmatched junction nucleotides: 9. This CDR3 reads CASSLGRGGLHEQFF. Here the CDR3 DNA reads TGTGCCAGCAGCTTGGGACGGGGGGGCCTACATGAGCAGTTCTTC. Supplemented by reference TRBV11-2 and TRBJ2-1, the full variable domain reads EAGVAQSPRYKIIEKRQSVAFWCNPISGHATLYWYQQILGQGPKLLIQFQNNGVVDDSQLPKDRFSAERLKGVDSTLKIQPAKLEDSAVYLCASSLGRGGLHEQFFGPGTRLTVL.

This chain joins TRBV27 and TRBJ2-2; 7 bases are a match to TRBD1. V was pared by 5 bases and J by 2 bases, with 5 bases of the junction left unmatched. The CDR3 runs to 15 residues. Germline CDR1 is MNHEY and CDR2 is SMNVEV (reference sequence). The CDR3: CASSLQGRNTGELFF. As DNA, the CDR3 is TGTGCCAGCAGTCTACAGGGGAGAAACACCGGGGAGCTGTTTTTT.

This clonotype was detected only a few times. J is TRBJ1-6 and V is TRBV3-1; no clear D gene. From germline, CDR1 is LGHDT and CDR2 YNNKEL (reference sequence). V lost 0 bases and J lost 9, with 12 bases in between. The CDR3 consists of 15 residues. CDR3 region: CASSQDIKGSSPLHF. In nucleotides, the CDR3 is TGTGCCAGCAGCCAAGATATTAAAGGTAGTTCACCCCTCCACTTT.

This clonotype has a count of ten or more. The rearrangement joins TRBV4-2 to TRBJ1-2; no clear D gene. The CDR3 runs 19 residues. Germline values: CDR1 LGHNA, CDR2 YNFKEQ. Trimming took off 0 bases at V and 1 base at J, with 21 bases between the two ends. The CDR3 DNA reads TGTGCCAGCAGCCAAGAATTGTCGGGGAGCCAGAGGCGTAACTATGGCTACACCTTC. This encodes CASSQELSGSQRRNYGYTF.

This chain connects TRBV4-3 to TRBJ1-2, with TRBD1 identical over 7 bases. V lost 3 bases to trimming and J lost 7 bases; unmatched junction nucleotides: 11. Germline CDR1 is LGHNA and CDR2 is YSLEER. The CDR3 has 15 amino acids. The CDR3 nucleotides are TGCGCCAGCAGCCAGGAGACAGGGACCGGTTTTGGCTACACCTTC. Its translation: CASSQETGTGFGYTF.

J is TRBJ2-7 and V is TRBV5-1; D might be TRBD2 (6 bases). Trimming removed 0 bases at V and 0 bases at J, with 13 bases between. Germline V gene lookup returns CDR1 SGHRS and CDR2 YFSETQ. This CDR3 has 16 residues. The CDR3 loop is CASSLDAGRDSYEQYF. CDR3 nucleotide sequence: TGCGCCAGCAGCTTGGACGCCGGGCGGGACTCCTACGAGCAGTACTTC.

CDR3 coding DNA: TGCGCCAGCAGTAGCCAGGGAGGGACAGATACGCAGTATTTT. This codes for CASSSQGGTDTQYF. The chain combines TRBV5-1 with TRBJ2-3; 7 bases are shared with TRBD2. This CDR3 has 14 amino acids. Germline V CDR1 and CDR2: SGHRS, YFSETQ. V dropped 5 bases and J dropped 3; count of bases not matched to a gene: 6. Together with reference TRBV5-1 and TRBJ2-3, the CDR3 gives the full variable domain: KAGVTQTPRYLIKTRGQQVTLSCSPISGHRSVSWYQQTPGQGLQFLFEYFSETQRNKGNFPGRFSGRQFSNSRSEMNVSTLELGDSALYLCASSSQGGTDTQYFGPGTRLTVL.